One T cell receptor beta chain is described in this entry. This sample is part of a study of blood T cell repertoires in COVID-19. Across the study: In each case, the material was cDNA or gDNA derived from T cells, B-cell-depleted T cells, or PBMCs.

The ends lost 2 bases at V and 0 bases at J; junction bases unmatched: 5. The germline CDR1 and CDR2 sequences are WNHNN and SYGVQD (reference sequence). The CDR3 spans 17 residues. Method: immunoSEQ multiplex PCR; TCRdb's copy keeps in-frame clones and lacks some. The repertoire holds about 220,000 clones, with 88% as singletons. Input material: PBMCs or T cells enriched from blood (not recorded which). The origin of this receptor is a woman in her twenties or thirties who had recovered from COVID-19. The chain couples TRBV10-1 to TRBJ2-1, with TRBD2 identical over 9 bases. CDR3 DNA sequence: TGCGCCAGCAGTGAGGCGAGCGGGGGGAGCTCCTACAATGAGCAGTTCTTC. Protein sequence: CASSEASGGSSYNEQFF.